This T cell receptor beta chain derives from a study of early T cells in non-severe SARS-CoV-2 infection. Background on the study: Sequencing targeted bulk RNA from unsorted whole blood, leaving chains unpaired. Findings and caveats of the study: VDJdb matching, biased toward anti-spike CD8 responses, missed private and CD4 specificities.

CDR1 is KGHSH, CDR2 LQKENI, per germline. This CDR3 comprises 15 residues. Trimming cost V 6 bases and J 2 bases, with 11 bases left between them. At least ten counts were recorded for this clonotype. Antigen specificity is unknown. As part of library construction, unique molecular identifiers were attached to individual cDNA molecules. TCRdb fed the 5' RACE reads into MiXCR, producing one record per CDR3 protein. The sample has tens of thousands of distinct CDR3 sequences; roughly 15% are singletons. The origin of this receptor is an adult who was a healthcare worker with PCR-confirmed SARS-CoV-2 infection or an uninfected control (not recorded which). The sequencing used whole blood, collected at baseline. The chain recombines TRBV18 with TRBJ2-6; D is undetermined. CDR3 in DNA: TGTGCCAGCTCCGGCCAGCCAACTGGGGCCAACGTCCTGACTTTC. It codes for CASSGQPTGANVLTF.